A single sample gave rise to the 14 T cell receptor beta chains below, sequenced in a study of naive and memory T cell subsets (dated by TCRdb to 2017 to 2019). The library relied on UMI-ligation and nested PCR. Instrument used: Illumina MiSeq. The beta constant-region primer was an equimolar mix of two oligonucleotides covering both TRBC1 and TRBC2. The ligated cDNA went through four rounds of PCR with nested alpha and beta constant-region primers together with the SP2 primer. Clones were called with MiXCR by TCRdb after fastp trimmed the public reads at Q25, and only in-frame beta chains were retained. Entries that share a CDR3 protein sequence are merged under the most common genes and DNA. This sample comprises 130,000 or so distinct CDR3 sequences, 30% to 45% of them detected only once. The top ten clones comprise more than 0.8% of the sample. Sequenced: central memory CD4+ T cells from blood. The sample's cell subset or site label is to be understood as: central memory, CD45RA- CD27+. The receptor source for this set is a human donor in good health.

The V call is TRBV20-1, the J call TRBJ2-1; weak D call: TRBD1 (6 bases). The CDR3 runs to 16 residues. Between the trimmed V and J ends, which lost 1 base and 8 bases, there was a span of 21 bases. Germline CDR1 and CDR2: DFQATT and SNEGSKA (reference sequence). This CDR3 reads CSARVPRRAGDDEQFF. The CDR3 coding sequence is TGCAGTGCTAGAGTCCCCCGGCGGGCAGGGGACGATGAGCAGTTCTTC.

The chain has TRBV29-1 and TRBJ2-7; TRBD1 matches 10 bases. From germline, CDR1 is SQVTM and CDR2 ANQGSEA. The CDR3 length is 15 residues. The V gene end was trimmed by 5 bases and the J gene end by 2 bases; junction bases not matched to a gene: 9. The chain's CDR3 is CSVREGDRGPYEQYF. DNA of the CDR3: TGCAGCGTTCGAGAGGGGGACAGGGGACCCTACGAGCAGTACTTC.

This clonotype came up a few times. The chain is built from TRBV3-1 and TRBJ2-6, with D unclear. CDR3 size: 15 residues. V lost 1 base to trimming and J lost 0 bases, with 4 bases between them. In germline, CDR1 is LGHDT, CDR2 YNNKEL (reference sequence). DNA of the CDR3: TGTGCCAGCAGCCAAGCGGGCTCTGGGGCCAACGTCCTGACTTTC. Amino acid sequence: CASSQAGSGANVLTF.

The chain is built from TRBV30 and TRBJ1-5; no definite D call. Germline V lookup: CDR1 GTSNPN, CDR2 SVGIG (reference sequence). This CDR3 spans 14 amino acids. The germline V and J ends were trimmed by 2 bases and 0 bases, with 8 bases remaining between them. CDR3 residues: CAWSYFDSNQPQHF. The CDR3 DNA reads TGTGCCTGGAGTTATTTCGATAGCAATCAGCCCCAGCATTTT.

J is TRBJ2-3 and V is TRBV29-1; D possibly corresponds to TRBD1 (5 bases). The V end lost 4 bases, the J end lost 4 bases, and 15 bases lay between the germline ends. Germline values: CDR1 SQVTM, CDR2 ANQGSEA. The CDR3 covers 14 residues. CDR3 in amino acids: CSVGGRVQADTQYF. CDR3 nucleotide sequence: TGCAGCGTTGGAGGCAGGGTTCAGGCAGATACGCAGTATTTT.

The sample holds many counts of this clonotype. The chain recombines TRBV6-2 or TRBV6-3 with TRBJ2-6, with D perhaps matching TRBD1 (6 bases). V was pared by 7 bases and J by 0 bases, with 13 bases between. The CDR3 is 16 amino acids. Germline CDR1 and CDR2: MNHEY and SVGEGT. The CDR3 spells CASMTTGTSGANVLTF. CDR3 DNA sequence: TGTGCCAGCATGACTACAGGGACCTCTGGGGCCAACGTCCTGACTTTC.

This clonotype was seen only a few times. The chain recombines TRBV7-9 with TRBJ2-3, with a possible D match to TRBD1 (6 bases). With 6 bases removed from V and 1 base from J, the gap between germline ends came to 14 bases. In germline, CDR1 is SEHNR, CDR2 FQNEAQ (reference sequence). The CDR3 is made up of 15 amino acids. The CDR3 nucleotides are TGTGCCAGCAGTTTAACAGGGAGTCGCACAGATACGCAGTATTTT. Its protein product is CASSLTGSRTDTQYF.

In nucleotides, the CDR3 is TGTGCCAGCAGGATGGTTACCTATGGCTACACCTTC. It specifies CASRMVTYGYTF. The chain links TRBV28 to TRBJ1-2; D gene uncertain. Germline lookup yields CDR1 MDHEN and CDR2 SYDVKM. There are 12 residues in the CDR3. V lost 6 bases and J lost 4, with 9 bases in between.

This clonotype was found many times. The CDR3 region is CASSLAGGSPNEQFF. CDR3 DNA: TGTGCCAGCAGCTTAGCGGGGGGCAGCCCTAATGAGCAGTTCTTC. The chain carries TRBV7-6 and TRBJ2-1; D might be TRBD1 or TRBD2, each matching 6 bases. Trimming pared 0 bases from V and 7 bases from J, leaving 13 bases between. Germline V gene data show CDR1 as SGHVS and CDR2 as FNYEAQ. The CDR3 runs to 15 residues.

This clonotype was counted only a few times. The chain carries TRBV4-2 and TRBJ2-4, with D unclear. Deletions cut 1 base from V and 1 base from J, with 17 bases between. Germline V lookup: CDR1 LGHNA, CDR2 YNFKEQ. The CDR3 has 18 residues. The CDR3 loop reads CASSQVTMGGRAKNIQYF. The CDR3 coding sequence is TGTGCCAGCAGCCAAGTAACTATGGGTGGTAGGGCCAAAAACATTCAGTACTTC.

The genes are TRBV6-5 and TRBJ1-6; possible D gene TRBD1, 5 bases. This CDR3 contains 14 residues. Germline V gives CDR1 MNHEY, CDR2 SVGAGI. V was trimmed by 4 bases and J by 6 bases, leaving 10 bases between them. DNA of the CDR3: TGTGCCAGCAGTTGGCAGGGCCCTAATTCACCCCTCCACTTT. Protein sequence: CASSWQGPNSPLHF.

The chain is built from TRBV5-1 and TRBJ2-2; no clear D. Germline CDR1 reads SGHRS; CDR2 reads YFSETQ. Between the trimmed V and J ends, which lost 2 bases and 3 bases, there was a span of 5 bases. The CDR3 sequence is 13 residues long. The CDR3 spells CASSFQDTGELFF. CDR3 sequence (DNA): TGCGCCAGCAGCTTCCAGGACACCGGGGAGCTGTTTTTT.

This clonotype occurred many times. The chain couples TRBV29-1 to TRBJ2-7; 10 positions match TRBD1. Germline CDR1 SQVTM, CDR2 ANQGSEA. The CDR3 runs to 13 residues. Trimming removed 7 bases from V and 6 bases from J; junction bases left unmatched: 9. CDR3: CSARRDRGGEQYF. CDR3 sequence (DNA): TGCAGCGCTCGCAGGGACAGGGGAGGCGAGCAGTACTTC.

This clonotype was observed a handful of times. The rearrangement joins TRBV28 to TRBJ2-5, with 7 positions matching TRBD2. The CDR3 consists of 16 residues. The V segment lost 6 bases and the J segment 5 bases; nucleotides outside the gene matches: 15. Germline CDR1 MDHEN, CDR2 SYDVKM. CDR3 in DNA: TGTGCCAGCAGCCACCAGAAGTGGGCGGGAGACGAGACCCAGTACTTC. Its protein is CASSHQKWAGDETQYF.